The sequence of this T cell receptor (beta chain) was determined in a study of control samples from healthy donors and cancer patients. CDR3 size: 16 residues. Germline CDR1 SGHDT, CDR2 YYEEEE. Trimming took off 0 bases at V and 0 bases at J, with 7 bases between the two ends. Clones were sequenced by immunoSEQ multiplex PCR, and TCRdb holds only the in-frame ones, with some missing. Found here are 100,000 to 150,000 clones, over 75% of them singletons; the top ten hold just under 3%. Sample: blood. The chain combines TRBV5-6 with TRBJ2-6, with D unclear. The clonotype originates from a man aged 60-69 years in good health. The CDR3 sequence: CASSLGLSSGANVLTF. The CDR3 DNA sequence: TGTGCCAGCAGCTTGGGTTTGAGCTCTGGGGCCAACGTCCTGACTTTC.